This TCR beta chain came from a study of blood T cells in healthy people across ages. Points from the study as a whole: Roughly linear declines in TCR beta diversity per million T cells occurred with age.

Germline CDR1 is MNHNY and CDR2 is SVGAGI (reference sequence). The CDR3 consists of 13 residues. The use of a sample-barcoded 5' primer and a J-beta primer mix characterized a second PCR of roughly 7 to 11 cycles. TCRdb passed the 5' RACE reads through MiXCR, listing each CDR3 protein once. This sample has 550,000 to 700,000 distinct CDR3 sequences; roughly 29% occur once, and the top ten carry approximately 17%. A word on this clonotype: Its antigen is still unknown.

V gene TRBV6-6 combines with J gene TRBJ2-5, with 8 bases fitting TRBD1. Near its end, the DNA agrees better with TRBJ2-7, so the J call may be wrong. The sequencing sample was made of blood. The sequence came from a woman in her sixties or seventies in good health. CDR3 in DNA: TGTGCCAGCAGCAGGGGGCGGATGAACGAGCAGTACTTC. Translated: CASSRGRMNEQYF.